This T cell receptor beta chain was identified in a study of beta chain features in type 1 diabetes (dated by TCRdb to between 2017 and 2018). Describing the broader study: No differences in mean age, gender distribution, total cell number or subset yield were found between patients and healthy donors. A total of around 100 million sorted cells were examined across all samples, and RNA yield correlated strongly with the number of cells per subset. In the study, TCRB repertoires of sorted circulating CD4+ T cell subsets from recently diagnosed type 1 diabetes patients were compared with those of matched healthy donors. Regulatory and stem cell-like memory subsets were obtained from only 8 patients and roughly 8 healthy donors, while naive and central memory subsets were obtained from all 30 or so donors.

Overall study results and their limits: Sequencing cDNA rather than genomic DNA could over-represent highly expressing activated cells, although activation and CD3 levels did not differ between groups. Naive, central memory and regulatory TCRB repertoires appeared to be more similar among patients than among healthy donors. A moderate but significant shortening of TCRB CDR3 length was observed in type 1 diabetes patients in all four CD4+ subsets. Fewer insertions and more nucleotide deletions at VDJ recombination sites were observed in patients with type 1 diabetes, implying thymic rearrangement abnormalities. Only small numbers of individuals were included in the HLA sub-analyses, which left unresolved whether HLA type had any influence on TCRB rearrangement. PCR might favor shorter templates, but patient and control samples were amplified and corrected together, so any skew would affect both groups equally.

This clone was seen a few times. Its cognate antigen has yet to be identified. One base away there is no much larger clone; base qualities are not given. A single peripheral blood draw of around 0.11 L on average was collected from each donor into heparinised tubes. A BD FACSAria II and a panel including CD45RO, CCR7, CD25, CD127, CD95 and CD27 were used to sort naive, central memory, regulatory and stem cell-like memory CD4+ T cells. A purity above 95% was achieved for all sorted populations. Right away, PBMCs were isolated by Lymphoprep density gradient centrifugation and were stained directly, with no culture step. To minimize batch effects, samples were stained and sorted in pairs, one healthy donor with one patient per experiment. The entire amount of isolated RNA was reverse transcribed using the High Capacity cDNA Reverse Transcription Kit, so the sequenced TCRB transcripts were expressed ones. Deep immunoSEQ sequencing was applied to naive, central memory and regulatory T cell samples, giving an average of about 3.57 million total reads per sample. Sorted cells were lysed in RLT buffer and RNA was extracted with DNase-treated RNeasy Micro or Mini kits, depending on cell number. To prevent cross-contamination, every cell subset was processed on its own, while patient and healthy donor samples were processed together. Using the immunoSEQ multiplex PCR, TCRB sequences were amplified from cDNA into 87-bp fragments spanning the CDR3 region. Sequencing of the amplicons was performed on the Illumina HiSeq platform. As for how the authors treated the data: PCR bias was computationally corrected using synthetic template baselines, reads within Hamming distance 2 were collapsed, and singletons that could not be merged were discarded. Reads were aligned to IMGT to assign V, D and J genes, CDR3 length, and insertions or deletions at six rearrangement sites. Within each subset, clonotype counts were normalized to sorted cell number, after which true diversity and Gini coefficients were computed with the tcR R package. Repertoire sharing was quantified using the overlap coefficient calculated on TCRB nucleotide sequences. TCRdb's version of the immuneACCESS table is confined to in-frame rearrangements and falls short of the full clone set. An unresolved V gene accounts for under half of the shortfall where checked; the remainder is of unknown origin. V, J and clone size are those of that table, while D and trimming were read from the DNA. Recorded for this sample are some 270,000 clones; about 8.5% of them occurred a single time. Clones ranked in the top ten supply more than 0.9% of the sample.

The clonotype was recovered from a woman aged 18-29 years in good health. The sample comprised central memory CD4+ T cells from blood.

The DNA sequence follows: TGTGCCAGCAGCAAAGTGGAGGGCAGGGAGGCCTCCTACGAGCAGTACGTC. It codes for CASSKVEGREASYEQYV. In this chain, TRBV21-1 is recombined with TRBJ2-7; the table's D call, TRBD2, has no DNA check behind it. TRBV21-1 is marked as a pseudogene. Reading from cysteine to valine, the CDR3 counts 17 amino acids. CDR3 DNA is the only sequence kept; it has 51 bases, read in frame from the first base.